These 11 T cell receptor beta chains were sequenced from one sample in a study of T cell responses to AZD1222 COVID-19 vaccine (dated by TCRdb to the early 2020s). Library method: the immunoSEQ multiplex PCR assay. TCRdb obtained this table from immuneACCESS and retained in-frame rearrangements with V and J assigned. These tables miss some clones; where compared with another copy, unresolved V genes account for less than half of the shortfall, and the remainder is unexplained. In all, the sample holds around 120,000 clones, and about 90% of those were seen once. The ten largest make up around 10% of the sample. According to the study, the label for this sample's time point signals: baseline before first vaccination. The specimen was peripheral blood, collected on day 0 of AZD1222 vaccination. These receptors all come from an adult in good health.

The chain employs TRBV7-6 and TRBJ1-2; D ambiguous. V was cut by 2 bases and J by 6 bases, with 16 bases left in between. In germline, CDR1 is SGHVS, CDR2 FNYEAQ. The length of the CDR3 is 15 residues. In DNA form, the CDR3 reads TGTGCCAGCAGCTTATTTGGGGTAGGGTCCAATGGCTACACCTTC. It is translated as CASSLFGVGSNGYTF. The variable domain in full, with the rest retrieved from reference TRBV7-6 and TRBJ1-2, is GAGVSQSPRYKVTKRGQDVALRCDPISGHVSLYWYRQALGQGPEFLTYFNYEAQQDKSGLPNDRFSAERPEGSISTLTIQRTEQRDSAMYRCASSLFGVGSNGYTFGSGTRLTVV.

The chain is built from TRBV3-1 (or the pseudogene TRBV3-2) and TRBJ1-6; D remains ambiguous. V lost 0 bases to trimming and J lost 11 bases, with 8 bases between them. Germline V gene lookup returns CDR1 LGHDT and CDR2 YNNKEL (reference sequence). The CDR3 runs to 13 residues. CDR3 protein: CASSQEIGAPLHF. CDR3 DNA: TGTGCCAGCAGCCAAGAAATCGGGGCACCCCTCCACTTT.

The chain employs TRBV30 and TRBJ2-3, with D perhaps TRBD1 (5 bases). Germline CDR1 is GTSNPN and CDR2 is SVGIG (reference sequence). Deletions cut 2 bases from V and 3 bases from J, with 12 bases between. The CDR3 is 14 residues long. As DNA, the CDR3 is TGTGCCTGGAGTTATGGACAAACTACAGATACGCAGTATTTT. It yields the protein CAWSYGQTTDTQYF.

The chain employs TRBV28 and TRBJ1-2; no firm D call. The germline gives CDR1 MDHEN, CDR2 SYDVKM. Trimming pared 3 bases from V and 2 bases from J, leaving 4 bases between. The CDR3 runs 12 residues. In nucleotides, the CDR3 is TGTGCCAGCAGTTTGGGAAACTATGGCTACACCTTC. Translation gives CASSLGNYGYTF.

This clone was recorded a few times. This chain connects TRBV3-1 (or the pseudogene TRBV3-2) to TRBJ2-7; maybe TRBD1 (5 bases). This CDR3 contains 15 residues. Germline V gene lookup returns CDR1 LGHDT and CDR2 YNNKEL (reference sequence). V was trimmed by 0 bases and J by 3 bases, leaving 12 bases between them. CDR3 nucleotide sequence: TGTGCCAGCAGCCAAGATGACAGCCGGCTCTACGAGCAGTACTTC. Residues: CASSQDDSRLYEQYF.

The chain recombines TRBV2 with TRBJ2-7; D tentatively reads TRBD1 or TRBD2 (5 bases each). From germline, CDR1 is SNHLY and CDR2 FYNNEI. The CDR3 runs to 15 residues. V lost 2 bases and J lost 2, with 13 bases in between. In nucleotides, the CDR3 is TGTGCCAGCAGTGAACCTTGGGGGATGACCTACGAGCAGTACTTC. It specifies CASSEPWGMTYEQYF. Supplemented by reference TRBV2 and TRBJ2-7, the full variable domain reads EPEVTQTPSHQVTQMGQEVILRCVPISNHLYFYWYRQILGQKVEFLVSFYNNEISEKSEIFDDQFSVERPDGSNFTLKIRSTKLEDSAMYFCASSEPWGMTYEQYFGPGTRLTVT.

This chain joins TRBV7-9 and TRBJ1-1; D not certain. V was clipped by 5 bases and J by 1 base, with 8 bases between them. The CDR3 loop spans 13 amino acids. Germline V gene data show CDR1 as SEHNR and CDR2 as FQNEAQ (reference sequence). CDR3 nucleotide sequence: TGTGCCAGCAGCCCAGGACCGAACACTGAAGCTTTCTTT. Its protein is CASSPGPNTEAFF.

The chain employs TRBV28 and TRBJ1-1, with no clear D. V was pared by 6 bases and J by 0 bases, with 5 bases between. The CDR3 runs 12 residues. Germline V gives CDR1 MDHEN, CDR2 SYDVKM. CDR3 DNA sequence: TGTGCCAGCAGGGATTTGAACACTGAAGCTTTCTTT. Translated: CASRDLNTEAFF.

The rearrangement joins TRBV19 to TRBJ2-7; D is unclear. V was trimmed by 1 base and J by 2 bases, leaving 9 bases between them. The CDR3 extends over 14 amino acids. The germline V gene has CDR1 LNHDA and CDR2 SQIVND (reference sequence). The CDR3, as DNA: TGTGCCAGTAGTATAGGTGAAAATGCCTACGAGCAGTACTTC. This codes for CASSIGENAYEQYF.

The DNA of the CDR3 is TGTGCCAGCAGCCGATCCTACAATGAGCAGTTCTTC. The encoded protein is CASSRSYNEQFF. V and J are TRBV6-5 and TRBJ2-1; D is unclear. CDR3 size: 12 residues. V lost 6 bases and J lost 1, with 4 bases in between. From germline, CDR1 is MNHEY and CDR2 SVGAGI.

The V call is TRBV30, the J call TRBJ2-3; D perhaps matches TRBD2 (6 bases). CDR3 size: 14 residues. Germline V lookup: CDR1 GTSNPN, CDR2 SVGIG (reference sequence). The V gene lost 4 bases and the J gene lost 6 bases, with 17 bases spanning the gap. CDR3 region: CAWTFGGEEDTQYF. DNA for the CDR3: TGTGCCTGGACTTTCGGCGGGGAGGAGGATACGCAGTATTTT.